Given below is one T cell receptor beta chain in context. The antigen remains undetermined. The data were obtained in a study of a mutant IDH1 vaccine in newly diagnosed glioma. Study-wide results and limits: Pseudoprogression appeared independent of alterations in top peripheral clonotypes. Less than 95% of patients showed vaccine-induced immune responses across multiple MHC alleles.

Sequencing used immunoSEQ multiplex PCR; TCRdb keeps in-frame clones, though not all of them. The data contain 35,000 to 55,000 clones, about four fifths of them singletons. Between the trimmed V and J ends, which lost 3 bases and 3 bases, there was a span of 6 bases. Per germline, CDR1 MDHEN and CDR2 SYDVKM. The CDR3 length is 12 residues. Time point given: week 35, safety follow-up. Doses consisted of 300 ug of mutant IDH1 20-mer peptide each, paired with topical imiquimod. This sequence joins TRBV28 and TRBJ2-7; no clear D gene. The material was PBMCs, obtained from a glioma patient whose treatment included an IDH1 peptide vaccine. The source of this sequence is a woman in her thirties or forties with glioma. Some clones in this sample may be carry-over from other donors' samples. In nucleotides, the CDR3 is TGTGCCAGCAGTTTGCGGCTCTACGAGCAGTACTTC. This sequence encodes CASSLRLYEQYF.